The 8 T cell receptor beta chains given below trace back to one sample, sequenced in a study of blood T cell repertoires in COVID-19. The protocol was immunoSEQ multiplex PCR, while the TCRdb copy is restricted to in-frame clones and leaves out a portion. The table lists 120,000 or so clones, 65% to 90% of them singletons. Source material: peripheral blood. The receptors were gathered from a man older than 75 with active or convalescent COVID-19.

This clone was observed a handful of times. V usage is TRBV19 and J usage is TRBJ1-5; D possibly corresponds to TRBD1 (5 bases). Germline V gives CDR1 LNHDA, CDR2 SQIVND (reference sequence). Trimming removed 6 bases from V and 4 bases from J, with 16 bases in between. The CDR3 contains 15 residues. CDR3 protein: CASRGPGGFNQPQHF. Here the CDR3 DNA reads TGTGCCAGTAGGGGGCCGGGGGGGTTTAATCAGCCCCAGCATTTT.

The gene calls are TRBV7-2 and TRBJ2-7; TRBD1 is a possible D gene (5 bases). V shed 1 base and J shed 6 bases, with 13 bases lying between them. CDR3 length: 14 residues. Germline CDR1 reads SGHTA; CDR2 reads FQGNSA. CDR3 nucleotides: TGTGCCAGCAGCTTAGTGGGTCAGGGTGGCGAGCAGTACTTC. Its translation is CASSLVGQGGEQYF.

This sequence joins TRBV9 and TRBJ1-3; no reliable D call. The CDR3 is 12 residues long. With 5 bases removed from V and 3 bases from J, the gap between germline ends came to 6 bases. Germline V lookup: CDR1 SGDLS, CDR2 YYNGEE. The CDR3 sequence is CASRSNGNTIYF. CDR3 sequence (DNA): TGTGCCAGCAGGTCAAATGGAAACACCATATATTTT. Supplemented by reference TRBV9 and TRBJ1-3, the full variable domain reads DSGVTQTPKHLITATGQRVTLRCSPRSGDLSVYWYQQSLDQGLQFLIQYYNGEERAKGNILERFSAQQFPDLHSELNLSSLELGDSALYFCASRSNGNTIYFGEGSWLTVV.

The CDR3 loop reads CASTPGTTNTEAFF. In nucleotides, the CDR3 is TGTGCCAGCACCCCGGGGACAACGAACACTGAAGCTTTCTTT. This chain links TRBV7-9 with TRBJ1-1; TRBD1 might be the D (6 bases). Per the germline V gene, CDR1 is SEHNR and CDR2 is FQNEAQ (reference sequence). The ends were cut back, 7 bases at V and 1 base at J, with 13 bases in the middle. The CDR3 has 14 amino acids.

The CDR3 DNA reads as TGTGCCAGCAGCCCCCGGGGAGGGGGGATTCTAACTTCCGGGGCCAACGTCCTGACTTTC. As protein: CASSPRGGGILTSGANVLTF. This sequence joins TRBV5-4 and TRBJ2-6, with a weak D call TRBD2 (7 bases). There are 20 residues in the CDR3. Trimming shortened V by 4 bases and J by 4 bases, and 27 bases separated the two germline ends. The germline gives CDR1 SGHNT, CDR2 YYREEE (reference sequence).

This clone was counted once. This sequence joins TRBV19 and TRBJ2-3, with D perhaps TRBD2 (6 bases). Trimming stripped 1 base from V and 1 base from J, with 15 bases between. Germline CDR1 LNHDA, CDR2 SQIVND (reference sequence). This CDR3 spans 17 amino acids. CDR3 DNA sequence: TGTGCCAGTAGTATAGGACGAGCGGGCCACGGCACAGATACGCAGTATTTT. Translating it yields CASSIGRAGHGTDTQYF.

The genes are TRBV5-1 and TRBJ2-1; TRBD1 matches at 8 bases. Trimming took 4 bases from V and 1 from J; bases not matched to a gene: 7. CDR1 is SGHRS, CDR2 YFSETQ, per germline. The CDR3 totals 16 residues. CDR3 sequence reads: CASSTGQGLSYNEQFF. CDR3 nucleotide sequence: TGCGCCAGCAGCACCGGACAGGGATTATCCTACAATGAGCAGTTCTTC.

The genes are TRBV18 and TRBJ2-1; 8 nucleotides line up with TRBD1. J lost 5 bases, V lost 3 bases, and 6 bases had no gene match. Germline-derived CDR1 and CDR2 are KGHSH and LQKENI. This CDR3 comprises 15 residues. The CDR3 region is CASSPGQARNNEQFF. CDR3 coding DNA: TGTGCCAGCTCACCGGGACAGGCTCGGAACAATGAGCAGTTCTTC.